This T cell receptor beta chain was captured in a study of blood T cell repertoires in COVID-19. Study details: Sites in the United States, Italy and Spain provided acute and convalescent COVID-19 samples. From T cells, B-cell-depleted T cells, or PBMCs came the material, which was cDNA or gDNA.

Source study methods: Scientists estimated how many nucleated cells there were by amplifying reference gene primers. Some clones are missing from TCRdb's copy, which holds only in-frame ones; the method was immunoSEQ multiplex PCR. The DNA was the basis for D and trimming; V, J and clone size are from that table. The sample holds 80,000 to 95,000 clones, nearly 90% seen once. Between the trimmed V and J ends, which lost 7 bases and 7 bases, there was a span of 13 bases. This CDR3 is 12 amino acids long. The germline V gene has CDR1 MNHNY and CDR2 SVGAGI (reference sequence). This receptor was obtained from a man aged 65-85 years with acute or convalescent COVID-19. Sequenced input: peripheral blood. The chain recombines TRBV6-6 with TRBJ1-2, with D perhaps matching TRBD1 (5 bases). CDR3 nucleotides: TGTGCCAGCAACGAGCAGGGCTTTGGCTACACCTTC. This translates into CASNEQGFGYTF.